One and the same sample provided the 23 T cell receptor beta chains below, sequenced in a study of identical twins. TCRdb processed the 5' RACE reads anew with MiXCR; each CDR3 protein has one entry. Here the sample spans around 340,000 distinct CDR3 sequences, around an eighth being singletons. These same records also appear under a second study, on yellow fever vaccine responses in identical twins.

The sample was CD8+ T cells sorted from blood. These receptor sequences come from a woman under 30 in good health.

The rearrangement joins TRBV10-3 to TRBJ2-3; TRBD2 matches at 10 bases. The V gene's germline CDR1 is ENHRY and CDR2 SYGVKD. V shed 3 bases and J 0 bases; nucleotides not matched to a gene: 9. The CDR3 consists of 18 residues. The CDR3 DNA reads TGTGCCATCAGTGAAGGTCTAGCGGGGGTATTTAGCACAGATACGCAGTATTTT. This sequence encodes CAISEGLAGVFSTDTQYF.

The V call is TRBV4-1, the J call TRBJ2-1; possibly TRBD1 for D (6 bases). Deletions cut 8 bases from V and 8 bases from J, with 19 bases between. The CDR3 loop spans 14 amino acids. Germline CDR1 is MGHRA and CDR2 is YSYEKL. CDR3: CASRPSGEFDEQFF. The CDR3 DNA is TGCGCCAGCCGCCCCTCAGGGGAGTTCGATGAGCAGTTCTTC.

In this sample, this clonotype turned up a few times. The CDR3 sequence: CASRGTLRGMADTQYF. CDR3 DNA: TGTGCCAGCAGGGGGACTTTGCGGGGGATGGCAGATACGCAGTATTTT. V gene TRBV2 combines with J gene TRBJ2-3; 7 positions agree with TRBD2. Trimming took 6 bases from V and 4 from J; bases not matched to a gene: 13. This CDR3 is built from 16 residues. Germline assignment: CDR1 SNHLY and CDR2 FYNNEI.

The chain is built from TRBV3-1 and TRBJ2-7; perhaps D is TRBD1 or TRBD2 (6 bases each). Germline-derived CDR1 and CDR2 are LGHDT and YNNKEL (reference sequence). The V gene lost 5 bases and the J gene lost 1 base, with 24 bases spanning the gap. This CDR3 spans 18 amino acids. CDR3 in amino acids: CASSNPARQGGTSYEQYV. DNA for the CDR3: TGTGCCAGCAGCAACCCAGCCCGTCAGGGCGGGACATCCTACGAGCAGTACGTC.

The sample holds a few counts of this clonotype. The germline gene is not matched at one end of the junction; a read error may be the cause. The chain is built from TRBV13 and TRBJ2-3; D unclear. The CDR3 spans 14 residues. CDR1 and CDR2 (germline): PRHDT, FYEKMQ (reference sequence). CDR3 protein: CASTLWQGTDTQYF. The CDR3, as DNA: TGTGCCAGCACCTTATGGCAGGGCACAGATACGCAGTATTTT.

This clonotype was recorded a few times. The chain combines TRBV6-1 with TRBJ1-5; 7 positions match TRBD1. Germline values: CDR1 MNHNS, CDR2 SASEGT. CDR3 size: 14 residues. With 5 bases clipped from V and 3 bases from J, the junction kept 4 bases outside the gene matches. CDR3 loop: CASSQTGDNQPQHF. The DNA for the CDR3 is TGTGCCAGCAGTCAAACAGGGGACAATCAGCCCCAGCATTTT.

The chain couples TRBV7-6 to TRBJ2-7; 15 positions agree with TRBD2. This CDR3 has 17 amino acids. CDR1 SGHVS and CDR2 FNYEAQ come from the germline V gene. V was pared by 0 bases and J by 4 bases, with 4 bases of the junction left unmatched. The DNA of the CDR3 is TGTGCCAGCAGCTTAGCGCGGACTAGCGGGGGGGGGTACGAGCAGTACGTC. This translates into CASSLARTSGGGYEQYV.

This clonotype was seen a few times. The chain has TRBV7-9 and TRBJ2-2; no clear D. Looked up from germline, CDR1 is SEHNR and CDR2 is FQNEAQ (reference sequence). This CDR3 has 12 amino acids. V was clipped by 1 base and J by 7 bases, with 4 bases between them. This CDR3 reads CASSLGLGELFF. Written as DNA, the CDR3 is TGTGCCAGCAGCTTAGGTCTCGGGGAGCTGTTTTTT. Combining the CDR3 with reference TRBV7-9 and TRBJ2-2 gives the whole variable domain DTGVSQNPRHKITKRGQNVTFRCDPISEHNRLYWYRQTLGQGPEFLTYFQNEAQLEKSRLLSDRFSAERPKGSFSTLEIQRTEQGDSAMYLCASSLGLGELFFGEGSRLTVL.

This clonotype has a handful of counts. The V gene is TRBV12-3 or TRBV12-4, the J gene TRBJ2-1; 9 bases map to TRBD2. V shed 4 bases and J 8 bases; nucleotides not matched to a gene: 6. This CDR3 contains 14 residues. CDR3 in DNA: TGTGCCAGCAGTTCGGGACTAGCTGATGATGAGCAGTTCTTC. Protein product: CASSSGLADDEQFF.

The chain joins TRBV7-7 to TRBJ2-5; TRBD1 agrees at 11 bases. With 2 bases clipped from V and 5 bases from J, the junction kept 13 bases outside the gene matches. CDR1 and CDR2 (germline): SSHAT, FNYEAQ (reference sequence). The CDR3 spans 18 residues. The CDR3 here is CASSLMDRTGGSRETQYF. The CDR3 DNA reads as TGTGCCAGCAGCTTAATGGACAGGACAGGGGGCAGTCGGGAGACCCAGTACTTC. Full variable domain (remainder filled in from reference TRBV7-7 and TRBJ2-5): GAGVSQSPRYKVTKRGQDVTLRCDPISSHATLYWYQQALGQGPEFLTYFNYEAQPDKSGLPSDRFSAERPEGSISTLTIQRTEQRDSAMYRCASSLMDRTGGSRETQYFGPGTRLLVL.

The V call is TRBV5-4, the J call TRBJ2-7; tentative D call: TRBD2 (7 bases). Trimming took 4 bases from V and 2 from J, leaving 16 bases between them. Per the germline V gene, CDR1 is SGHNT and CDR2 is YYREEE (reference sequence). The CDR3 spans 15 residues. CDR3 nucleotides: TGTGCCAGCAGCAGCCCGGGGGGCCCAGCCTACGAGCAGTACTTC. It codes for CASSSPGGPAYEQYF.

The CDR3 DNA follows: TGCAGTGCGCAGAAGACTACCCGCACCGGGGAGCTGTTTTTT. Its translation: CSAQKTTRTGELFF. The V call is TRBV20-1, the J call TRBJ2-2; tentative D call: TRBD2 (5 bases). From germline, CDR1 is DFQATT and CDR2 SNEGSKA (reference sequence). The CDR3 is 14 residues long. V was cut by 6 bases and J by 4 bases, with 15 bases left in between.

This clonotype appeared many times. CDR3 sequence (DNA): TGTGCCAGCAGCCCCCGGGACAGCGCCTACGAGCAGTACTTC. This encodes CASSPRDSAYEQYF. The J gene is TRBJ2-7, the V gene TRBV7-9, with 7 bases fitting TRBD1. The germline gives CDR1 SEHNR, CDR2 FQNEAQ (reference sequence). Losses at the gene ends were 5 bases for V and 2 bases for J; bases not matched to a gene: 6. CDR3 length: 14 residues.

This clonotype was seen a handful of times. The chain joins TRBV4-2 to TRBJ2-3, with 10 positions matching TRBD2. The CDR3 contains 18 residues. The J segment lost 7 bases and the V segment lost 1 base, leaving 14 bases of the junction unmatched. Germline CDR1 is LGHNA and CDR2 is YNFKEQ. CDR3 loop: CASSQASLGLAGDHTQYF. Written as DNA, the CDR3 is TGTGCCAGCAGCCAAGCCAGCCTGGGGCTAGCGGGAGACCATACGCAGTATTTT.

This clonotype has just a few counts. The J gene is TRBJ2-7, the V gene TRBV2; 7 nucleotides agree with TRBD2. The CDR3 runs to 15 residues. Germline V gene sequence: CDR1 SNHLY, CDR2 FYNNEI. Trimming took 7 bases from V and 2 from J; bases not matched to a gene: 11. CDR3 sequence: CASTEGGAGTYEQYV. The CDR3, as DNA: TGTGCCAGCACCGAGGGAGGGGCAGGGACCTACGAGCAGTACGTC.

To note about this clonotype: The conserved phenylalanine or tryptophan is not found at the CDR3 terminus, so this likely reflects a read error. The chain uses TRBV5-1 and TRBJ2-1, with TRBD2 matching over 10 bases. The CDR3 sequence is 15 residues long. The junction had 2 bases not matched to a gene; V was cut back by 3 bases and J by 2 bases. Germline loops: CDR1 SGHRS, CDR2 YFSETQ. CDR3 sequence: CASSWTSGTYNEQFY. In nucleotides, the CDR3 is TGCGCCAGCAGCTGGACTAGCGGAACCTACAATGAGCAGTTCTAC.

This chain joins TRBV28 and TRBJ2-1, with 8 bases aligning to TRBD1. With V trimmed by 6 bases and J by 1 base, 8 bases remained unmatched. This CDR3 comprises 16 residues. CDR1 MDHEN and CDR2 SYDVKM come from the germline V gene. This CDR3 reads CASRTQDRESYNEQFF. CDR3 sequence (DNA): TGTGCCAGCAGAACCCAGGACAGGGAGTCCTACAATGAGCAGTTCTTC. Together with reference TRBV28 and TRBJ2-1, the CDR3 gives the full variable domain: DVKVTQSSRYLVKRTGEKVFLECVQDMDHENMFWYRQDPGLGLRLIYFSYDVKMKEKGDIPEGYSVSREKKERFSLILESASTNQTSMYLCASRTQDRESYNEQFFGPGTRLTVL.

This clonotype was counted between two and nine times. This sequence joins TRBV29-1 and TRBJ2-3; TRBD2 matches 11 bases. CDR1 is SQVTM, CDR2 ANQGSEA, per germline. Trimming at V came to 6 bases and at J to 5 bases, leaving 7 bases not matched to a gene. This CDR3 is 14 amino acids long. The CDR3 region is CSVQTSGVGDTQYF. The CDR3 DNA sequence: TGCAGCGTCCAGACTAGCGGGGTAGGAGATACGCAGTATTTT.

This clonotype was detected only a few times. The chain joins TRBV7-3 to TRBJ2-1, with D unclear. The CDR3 spans 16 residues. Germline V CDR1 and CDR2: SGHTA, FQGTGA. V lost 2 bases, J lost 0 bases, and 11 bases lay in between. The CDR3 spells CASSLLRSSSYNEQFF. The CDR3 region has the DNA TGTGCCAGCAGCTTATTGCGTTCCAGCTCCTACAATGAGCAGTTCTTC.

The V gene is TRBV7-6, the J gene TRBJ2-3, with 12 bases that match TRBD2. Losses at the gene ends were 5 bases for V and 1 base for J; bases not matched to a gene: 4. Per the germline V gene, CDR1 is SGHVS and CDR2 is FNYEAQ. This CDR3 has 16 amino acids. CDR3 DNA: TGTGCCAGCAGCCGCTGGACTAGCGGGGGCACAGATACGCAGTATTTT. It specifies CASSRWTSGGTDTQYF.

The rearrangement links TRBV11-2 to TRBJ2-2; tentative D call: TRBD2 (6 bases). The CDR3 extends over 15 amino acids. CDR1 and CDR2 from the germline V gene are SGHAT and FQNNGV. Trimming shortened V by 0 bases and J by 8 bases, and 13 bases separated the two germline ends. The DNA of the CDR3 is TGTGCCAGCAGCTTAGATCTTCGGGGGACTGGGGAGCTGTTTTTT. It encodes CASSLDLRGTGELFF.

V usage is TRBV25-1 and J usage is TRBJ1-2, with a tentative D call TRBD1 (5 bases). CDR1 MGHDK and CDR2 SYGVNS come from the germline V gene. This CDR3 contains 11 residues. Trimming pared 6 bases from V and 6 bases from J, leaving 8 bases between. This chain's CDR3 is CASREGNGYTF. CDR3 sequence (DNA): TGTGCCAGCAGAGAGGGGAATGGCTACACCTTC.

A few counts support this clonotype. The chain combines TRBV27 with TRBJ2-3; D might be TRBD1 (6 bases). The germline V and J ends were trimmed by 0 bases and 0 bases, with 10 bases remaining between them. The CDR3 contains 16 residues. CDR1 is MNHEY and CDR2 is SMNVEV in the germline V gene (reference sequence). The CDR3 sequence: CASSLSPQGSTDTQYF. CDR3 nucleotide sequence: TGTGCCAGCAGTTTATCGCCCCAGGGGAGCACAGATACGCAGTATTTT.